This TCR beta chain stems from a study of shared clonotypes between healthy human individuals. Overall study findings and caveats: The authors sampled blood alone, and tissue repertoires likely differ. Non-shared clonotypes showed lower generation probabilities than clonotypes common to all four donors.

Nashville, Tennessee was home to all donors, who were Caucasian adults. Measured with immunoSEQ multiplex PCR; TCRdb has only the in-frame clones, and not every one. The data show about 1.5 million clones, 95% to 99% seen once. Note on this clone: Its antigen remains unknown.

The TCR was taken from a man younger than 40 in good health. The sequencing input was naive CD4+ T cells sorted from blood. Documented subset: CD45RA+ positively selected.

CDR3 residues: CASSYSFFGRNYEQYF. CDR3 DNA: TGTGCCAGCAGTTACTCTTTCTTCGGACGGAACTACGAGCAGTACTTC. The rearrangement links TRBV6-5 to TRBJ2-7; unclear D gene. The CDR3 runs 16 residues. Looked up from germline, CDR1 is MNHEY and CDR2 is SVGAGI. Trimming took off 0 bases at V and 3 bases at J, with 15 bases between the two ends.